The clone carrying this T cell receptor beta chain was observed a handful of times. Antigen: not known. V was clipped by 5 bases and J by 5 bases; unmatched bases: 4. The length of the CDR3 is 14 residues. Per germline, CDR1 MNHNS and CDR2 SASEGT. The data are from a study of T cells in Graves' hyperthyroidism and ophthalmopathy. The study's findings and limits: Through a model of 13 V-J features, ophthalmopathy was separated from stable hyperthyroidism.

Amplification yielded TCR beta CDR3 regions, with RNA transcripts as the source. An initial round of RT-PCR targeting the TCR CDR3 relied on the HTBI primer set. MiXCR, applied by TCRdb to the multiplex PCR reads, yields one record per CDR3 protein. The repertoire holds roughly 250,000 distinct CDR3 sequences, with roughly 15% as singletons. Patients aged 18 to 65 had newly diagnosed hyperthyroidism of under 2 months' duration. The receptor comes from a woman aged 40 to 50 with Graves' hyperthyroidism that later progressed to Graves' ophthalmopathy. The sequencing sample was made of blood. V and J are TRBV6-1 and TRBJ2-7; 12 bases line up with TRBD1. The CDR3 DNA reads TGTGCCAGCAGTCCCGGGACAGGGGGCCACGAGCAGTACTTC. Encoded protein: CASSPGTGGHEQYF.